This T cell receptor (beta chain) was identified during a study of CD8+ T cells in alopecia areata. Trimming shortened V by 3 bases and J by 3 bases, and 12 bases separated the two germline ends. Germline loops: CDR1 GTSNPN, CDR2 SVGIG (reference sequence). The CDR3 has 13 residues. Reverse transcription of extracted RNA yielded cDNA, which provided the sequencing template. The method was immunoSEQ multiplex PCR; TCRdb's version includes in-frame clones alone and lacks a portion of them. The sample comprises approximately 220,000 clones, 35% to 40% of which are singletons, and just under 0.5% rests with the top ten. Sample treatment: oral pan-JAK inhibitor, 5-10 mg twice daily.

V gene TRBV30 combines with J gene TRBJ2-7, with D uncertain. This receptor was taken from a human donor with alopecia areata. The input for sequencing was CD4+ T cells sorted from blood, taken at week 34, from a patient treated with tofacitinib. The CDR3 protein is CAWRIPLLYEQYF. The DNA for the CDR3 is TGTGCCTGGAGGATACCCCTTCTCTACGAGCAGTACTTC.